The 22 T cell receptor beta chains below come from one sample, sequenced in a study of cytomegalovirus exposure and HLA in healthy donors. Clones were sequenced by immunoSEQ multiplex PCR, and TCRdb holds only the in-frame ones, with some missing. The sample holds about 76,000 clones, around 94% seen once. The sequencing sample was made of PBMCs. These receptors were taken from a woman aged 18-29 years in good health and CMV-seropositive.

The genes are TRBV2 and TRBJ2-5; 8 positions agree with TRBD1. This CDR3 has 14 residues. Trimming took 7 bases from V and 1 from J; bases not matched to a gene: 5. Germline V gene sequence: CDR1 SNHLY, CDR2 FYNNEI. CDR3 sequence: CASTRDRFQETQYF. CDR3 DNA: TGTGCCAGCACCCGGGACAGGTTCCAAGAGACCCAGTACTTC.

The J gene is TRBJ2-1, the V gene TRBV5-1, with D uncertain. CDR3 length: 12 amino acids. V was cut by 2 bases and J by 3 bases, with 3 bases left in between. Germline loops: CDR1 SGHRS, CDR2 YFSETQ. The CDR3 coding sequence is TGCGCCAGCAGCTTCTTCTACAATGAGCAGTTCTTC. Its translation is CASSFFYNEQFF.

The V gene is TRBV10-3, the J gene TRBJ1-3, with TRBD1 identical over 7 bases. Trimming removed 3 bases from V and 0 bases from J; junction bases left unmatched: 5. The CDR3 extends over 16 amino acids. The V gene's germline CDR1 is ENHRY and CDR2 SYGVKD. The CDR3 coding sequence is TGTGCCATCAGTGACCCAGACAGGGTCTCTGGAAACACCATATATTTT. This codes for CAISDPDRVSGNTIYF.

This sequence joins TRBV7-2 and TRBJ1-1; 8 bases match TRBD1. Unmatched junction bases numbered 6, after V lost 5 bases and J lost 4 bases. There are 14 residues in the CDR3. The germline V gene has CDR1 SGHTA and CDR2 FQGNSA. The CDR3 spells CASSLDRVSTEAFF. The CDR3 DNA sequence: TGTGCCAGCAGCCTGGACAGGGTATCCACTGAAGCTTTCTTT.

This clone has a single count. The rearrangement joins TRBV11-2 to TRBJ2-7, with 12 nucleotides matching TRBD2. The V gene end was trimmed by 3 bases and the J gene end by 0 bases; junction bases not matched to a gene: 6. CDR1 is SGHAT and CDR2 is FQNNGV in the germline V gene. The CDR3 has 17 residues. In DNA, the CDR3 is TGTGCCAGCAGCTTTGGACTAGCGGGGCCGGACTCCTACGAGCAGTACTTC. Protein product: CASSFGLAGPDSYEQYF.

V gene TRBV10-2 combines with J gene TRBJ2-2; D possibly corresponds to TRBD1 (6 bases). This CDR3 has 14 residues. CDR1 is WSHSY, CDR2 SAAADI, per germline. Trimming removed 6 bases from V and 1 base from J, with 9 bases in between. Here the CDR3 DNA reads TGCGCCAGCAGACAGGGCAGGAACACCGGGGAGCTGTTTTTT. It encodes CASRQGRNTGELFF.

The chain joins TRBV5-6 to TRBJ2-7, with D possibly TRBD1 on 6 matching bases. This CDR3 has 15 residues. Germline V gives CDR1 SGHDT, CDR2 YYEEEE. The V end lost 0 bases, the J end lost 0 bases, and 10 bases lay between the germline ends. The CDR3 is CASSLAGQDSYEQYF. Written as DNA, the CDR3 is TGTGCCAGCAGCTTGGCGGGACAAGACTCCTACGAGCAGTACTTC.

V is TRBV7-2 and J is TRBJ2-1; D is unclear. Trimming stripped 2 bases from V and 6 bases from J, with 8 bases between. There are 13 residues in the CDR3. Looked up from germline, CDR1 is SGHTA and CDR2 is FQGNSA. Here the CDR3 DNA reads TGTGCCAGCAGCTTATTTTCCGTCAATGAGCAGTTCTTC. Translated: CASSLFSVNEQFF.

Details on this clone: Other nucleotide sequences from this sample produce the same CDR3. The CDR3 loop is CASSLTPGTETADTQYF. Here the CDR3 DNA reads TGTGCCAGCAGCTTGACTCCCGGGACTGAGACGGCAGATACGCAGTATTTT. J is TRBJ2-3 and V is TRBV5-6; D might be TRBD2 (6 bases). Per the germline V gene, CDR1 is SGHDT and CDR2 is YYEEEE. This CDR3 region has 17 residues. Trimming shortened V by 1 base and J by 4 bases, and 19 bases separated the two germline ends. Full variable domain (remainder filled in from reference TRBV5-6 and TRBJ2-3): DAGVTQSPTHLIKTRGQQVTLRCSPKSGHDTVSWYQQALGQGPQFIFQYYEEEERQRGNFPDRFSGHQFPNYSSELNVNALLLGDSALYLCASSLTPGTETADTQYFGPGTRLTVL.

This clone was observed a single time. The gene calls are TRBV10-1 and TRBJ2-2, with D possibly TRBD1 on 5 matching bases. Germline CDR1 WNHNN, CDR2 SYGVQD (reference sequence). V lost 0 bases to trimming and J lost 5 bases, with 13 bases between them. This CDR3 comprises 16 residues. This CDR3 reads CASSESRQPGTGELFF. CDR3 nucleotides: TGCGCCAGCAGTGAGTCTCGACAGCCTGGGACCGGGGAGCTGTTTTTT.

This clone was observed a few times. CDR3 nucleotide sequence: TGTGCCAGCAGCGAAAGGCTAGGAAATGAGCAGTTCTTC. The encoded protein is CASSERLGNEQFF. The chain is built from TRBV6-5 and TRBJ2-1; no reliable D call. CDR3 length: 13 amino acids. CDR1 and CDR2 from the germline V gene are MNHEY and SVGAGI. V shed 6 bases and J shed 7 bases, with 13 bases lying between them.

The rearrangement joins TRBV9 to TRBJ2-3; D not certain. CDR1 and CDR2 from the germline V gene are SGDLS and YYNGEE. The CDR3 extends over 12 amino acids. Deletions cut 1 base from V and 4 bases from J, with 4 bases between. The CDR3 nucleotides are TGTGCCAGCAGCGTATCAGCAGATACGCAGTATTTT. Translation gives CASSVSADTQYF.

CDR3 sequence reads: CASSFGGTGELFF. In DNA form, the CDR3 reads TGTGCCAGCAGTTTCGGAGGTACCGGGGAGCTGTTTTTT. The genes are TRBV27 and TRBJ2-2, with D possibly being TRBD2 (5 bases). Germline CDR1 is MNHEY and CDR2 is SMNVEV (reference sequence). V lost 3 bases to trimming and J lost 5 bases, with 7 bases between them. The CDR3 is 13 residues long.

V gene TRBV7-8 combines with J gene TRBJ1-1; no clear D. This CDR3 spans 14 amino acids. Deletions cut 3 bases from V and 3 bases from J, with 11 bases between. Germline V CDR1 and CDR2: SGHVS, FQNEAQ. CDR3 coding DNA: TGTGCCAGCAGCTTCTCCCTTGGAGACACTGAAGCTTTCTTT. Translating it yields CASSFSLGDTEAFF.

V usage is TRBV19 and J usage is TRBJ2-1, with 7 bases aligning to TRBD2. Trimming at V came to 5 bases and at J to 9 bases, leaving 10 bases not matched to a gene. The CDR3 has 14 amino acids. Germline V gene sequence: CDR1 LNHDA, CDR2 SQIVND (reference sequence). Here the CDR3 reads CASSGLAVAGEQFF. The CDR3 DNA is TGTGCCAGTAGTGGGCTAGCGGTAGCAGGTGAGCAGTTCTTC.

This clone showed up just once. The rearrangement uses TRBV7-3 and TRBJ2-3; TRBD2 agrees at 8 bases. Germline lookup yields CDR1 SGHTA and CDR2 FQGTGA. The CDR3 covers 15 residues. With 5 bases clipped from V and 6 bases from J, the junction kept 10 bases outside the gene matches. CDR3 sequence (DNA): TGTGCCAGCAGCGGCCAAGCGGGGGAGGGGGATACGCAGTATTTT. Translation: CASSGQAGEGDTQYF.

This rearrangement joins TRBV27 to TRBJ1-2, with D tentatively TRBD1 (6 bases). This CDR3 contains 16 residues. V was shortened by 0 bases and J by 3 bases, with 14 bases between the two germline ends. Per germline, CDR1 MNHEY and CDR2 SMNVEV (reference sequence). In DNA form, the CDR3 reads TGTGCCAGCAGTTTATCCTCCAGGGGCGCTGACTATGGCTACACCTTC. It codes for CASSLSSRGADYGYTF.

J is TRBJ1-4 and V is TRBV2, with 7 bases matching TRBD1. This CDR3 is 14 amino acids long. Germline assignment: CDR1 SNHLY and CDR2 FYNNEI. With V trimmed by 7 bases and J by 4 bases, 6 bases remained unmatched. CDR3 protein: CASTSDRINEKLFF. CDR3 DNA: TGTGCCAGCACCTCGGACAGGATTAATGAAAAACTGTTTTTT.

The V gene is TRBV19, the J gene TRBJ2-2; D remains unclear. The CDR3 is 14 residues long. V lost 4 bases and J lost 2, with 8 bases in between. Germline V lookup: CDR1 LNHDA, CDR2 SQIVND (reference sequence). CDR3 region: CASSSRPNTGELFF. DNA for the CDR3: TGTGCCAGTAGTAGCAGGCCCAACACCGGGGAGCTGTTTTTT.

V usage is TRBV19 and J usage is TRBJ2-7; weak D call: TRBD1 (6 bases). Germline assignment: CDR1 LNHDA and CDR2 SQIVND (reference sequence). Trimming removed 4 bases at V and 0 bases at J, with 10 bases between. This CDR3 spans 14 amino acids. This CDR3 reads CASSNQGSSYEQYF. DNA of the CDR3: TGTGCCAGTAGTAATCAGGGGAGCTCCTACGAGCAGTACTTC.

The CDR3 here is CASSLVGLRGTHEQYF. The CDR3 nucleotides read TGCGCCAGCAGCTTGGTAGGCCTTCGAGGAACCCACGAGCAGTACTTC. The chain carries TRBV5-1 and TRBJ2-7; unclear D gene. In germline, CDR1 is SGHRS, CDR2 YFSETQ. V was trimmed by 0 bases and J by 5 bases, leaving 18 bases between them. The CDR3 covers 16 residues.

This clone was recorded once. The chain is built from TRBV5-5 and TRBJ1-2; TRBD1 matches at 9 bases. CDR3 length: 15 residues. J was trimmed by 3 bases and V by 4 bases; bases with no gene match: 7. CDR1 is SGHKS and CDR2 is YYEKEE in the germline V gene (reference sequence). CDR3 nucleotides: TGTGCCAGCAGCCCTGACACAGGGGGCCACTATGGCTACACCTTC. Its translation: CASSPDTGGHYGYTF.